This TCR beta chain was sequenced in a study of early T cells in non-severe SARS-CoV-2 infection. The overall study: The chains were unpaired, and the sequenced material was bulk RNA from unsorted whole blood. Overall study findings and caveats: Anti-spike CD8 responses were favored by VDJdb matching, which missed private and CD4 specificities.

Notes on this clonotype: Antigen: not known.

TCRdb re-called the 5' RACE reads through MiXCR, storing one row per CDR3 protein. The sample lists tens of thousands of distinct CDR3 sequences, around 13% seen once, with 5% to 7.5% in the top ten. The sequence derives from an adult who was a healthcare worker with PCR-confirmed SARS-CoV-2 infection or an uninfected control (not recorded which). Specimen: whole blood.

CDR3 DNA: TGTGCCAGCAGCAGGACAGTGGGAAGCCAAGAGACCCAGTACTTC. This sequence encodes CASSRTVGSQETQYF. The chain uses TRBV5-5 and TRBJ2-5, with D maybe TRBD1 (6 bases). V was shortened by 4 bases and J by 1 base, with 14 bases between the two germline ends. There are 15 residues in the CDR3. CDR1 is SGHKS, CDR2 YYEKEE, per germline (reference sequence).